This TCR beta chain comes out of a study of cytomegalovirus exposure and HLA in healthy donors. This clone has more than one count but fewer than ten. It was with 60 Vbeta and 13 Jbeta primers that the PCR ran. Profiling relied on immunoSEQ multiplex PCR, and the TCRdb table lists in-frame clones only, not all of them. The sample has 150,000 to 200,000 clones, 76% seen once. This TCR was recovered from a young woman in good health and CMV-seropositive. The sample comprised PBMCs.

CDR3: CASSSGDRVRTDTQYF. The CDR3 nucleotides are TGTGCCAGCAGCTCCGGGGACAGGGTTCGCACAGATACGCAGTATTTT. The rearrangement joins TRBV11-3 to TRBJ2-3; 9 bases align to TRBD1. This CDR3 region has 16 residues. V lost 4 bases and J lost 1; bases outside the gene matches: 6. Germline assignment: CDR1 SGHNT and CDR2 YENEEA.